A single sample is the source of the 5 T cell receptor beta chains below, sequenced in a study of tumor and adjacent non-tumor tissue in lung cancer. This sample's RNA came from whole unsorted tissue. A modified ARM-PCR protocol with three rounds of nested PCR amplified TCRbeta. MiXCR, run by TCRdb on the multiplex PCR reads, gives a single entry per CDR3 protein. The table lists under 150,000 distinct CDR3 sequences, around three fifths of them singletons. Specimen: lung tumor tissue. These receptor sequences come from a man aged 25-45 years with non-small cell lung cancer.

This clonotype appeared once. The chain couples TRBV2 to TRBJ2-6; D remains ambiguous. CDR1 and CDR2 from the germline V gene are SNHLY and FYNNEI. V lost 6 bases to trimming and J lost 4 bases, with 7 bases between them. The CDR3 has 13 residues. CDR3 sequence (DNA): TGTGCCAGCAGGGTGGGGGGGGCCAACGTCCTGACTTTC. Its translation is CASRVGGANVLTF.

This clonotype was counted many times. The V gene is TRBV20-1, the J gene TRBJ1-5, with 11 positions matching TRBD1. This CDR3 has 15 residues. The V and J ends lost 1 base and 4 bases, in that order; junction bases with no gene match: 3. Germline CDR1 is DFQATT and CDR2 is SNEGSKA (reference sequence). The CDR3 region has the DNA TGCAGTGCTAGAGGAGGGACAGGGGGGAATCAGCCCCAGCATTTT. Residues: CSARGGTGGNQPQHF.

This clonotype was recorded many times. The CDR3: CSVHTMGGYTF. The CDR3 DNA reads as TGCAGCGTCCATACTATGGGTGGCTACACCTTC. This chain connects TRBV29-1 to TRBJ1-2; D gene uncertain. The germline V gene encodes CDR1 SQVTM and CDR2 ANQGSEA. V gave up 6 bases and J gave up 7 bases, with 12 bases separating them. CDR3 length equals 11 residues.

CDR3 residues: CASSLTGVNYGYTF. The CDR3 DNA reads TGTGCCAGCAGCCTGACAGGGGTTAACTATGGCTACACCTTC. This chain uses TRBV11-2 with TRBJ1-2; 8 positions match TRBD1. This CDR3 comprises 14 residues. Germline V gene data show CDR1 as SGHAT and CDR2 as FQNNGV. V lost 5 bases, J lost 1 base, and 3 bases stayed unmatched.

The chain combines TRBV6-5 with TRBJ2-7; D is unresolved. This CDR3 comprises 12 residues. Germline CDR1 reads MNHEY; CDR2 reads SVGAGI. Between the trimmed V and J ends, which lost 6 bases and 2 bases, there was a span of 8 bases. As DNA, the CDR3 is TGTGCCAGCAGCGGCCGGGCCTACGAGCAGTACTTC. It yields the protein CASSGRAYEQYF.